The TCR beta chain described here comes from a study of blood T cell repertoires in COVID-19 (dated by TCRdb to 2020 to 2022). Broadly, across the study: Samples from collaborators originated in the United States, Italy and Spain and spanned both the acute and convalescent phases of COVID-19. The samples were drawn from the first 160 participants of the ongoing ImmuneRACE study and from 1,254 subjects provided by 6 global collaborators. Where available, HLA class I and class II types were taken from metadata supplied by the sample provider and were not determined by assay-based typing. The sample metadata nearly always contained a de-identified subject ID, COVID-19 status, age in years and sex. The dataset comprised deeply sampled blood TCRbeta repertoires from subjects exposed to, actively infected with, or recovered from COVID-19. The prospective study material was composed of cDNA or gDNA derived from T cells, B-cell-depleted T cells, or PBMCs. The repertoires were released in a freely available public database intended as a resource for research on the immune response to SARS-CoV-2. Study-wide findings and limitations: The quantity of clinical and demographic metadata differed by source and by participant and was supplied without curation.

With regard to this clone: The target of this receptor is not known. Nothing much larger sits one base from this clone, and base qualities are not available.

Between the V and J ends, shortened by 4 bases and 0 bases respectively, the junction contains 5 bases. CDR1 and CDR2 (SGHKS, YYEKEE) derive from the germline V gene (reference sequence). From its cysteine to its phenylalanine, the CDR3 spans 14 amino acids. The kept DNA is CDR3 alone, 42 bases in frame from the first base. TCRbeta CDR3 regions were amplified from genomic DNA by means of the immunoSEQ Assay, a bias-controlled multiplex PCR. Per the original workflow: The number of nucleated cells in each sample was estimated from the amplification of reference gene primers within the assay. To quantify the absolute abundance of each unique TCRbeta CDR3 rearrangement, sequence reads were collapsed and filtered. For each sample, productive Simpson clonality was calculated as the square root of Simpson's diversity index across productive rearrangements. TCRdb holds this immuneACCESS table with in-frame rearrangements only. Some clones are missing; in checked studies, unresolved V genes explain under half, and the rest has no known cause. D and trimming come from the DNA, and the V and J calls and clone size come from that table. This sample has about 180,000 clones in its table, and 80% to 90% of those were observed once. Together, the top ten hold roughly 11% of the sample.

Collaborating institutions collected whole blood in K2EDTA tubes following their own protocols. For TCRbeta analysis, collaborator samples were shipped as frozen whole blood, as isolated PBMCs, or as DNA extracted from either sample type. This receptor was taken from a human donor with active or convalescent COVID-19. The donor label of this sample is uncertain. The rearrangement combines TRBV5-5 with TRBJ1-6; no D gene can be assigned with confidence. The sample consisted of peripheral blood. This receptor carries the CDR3 CASSPSSYNSPLHF. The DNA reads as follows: TGTGCCAGCAGCCCGAGCTCCTATAATTCACCCCTCCACTTT.